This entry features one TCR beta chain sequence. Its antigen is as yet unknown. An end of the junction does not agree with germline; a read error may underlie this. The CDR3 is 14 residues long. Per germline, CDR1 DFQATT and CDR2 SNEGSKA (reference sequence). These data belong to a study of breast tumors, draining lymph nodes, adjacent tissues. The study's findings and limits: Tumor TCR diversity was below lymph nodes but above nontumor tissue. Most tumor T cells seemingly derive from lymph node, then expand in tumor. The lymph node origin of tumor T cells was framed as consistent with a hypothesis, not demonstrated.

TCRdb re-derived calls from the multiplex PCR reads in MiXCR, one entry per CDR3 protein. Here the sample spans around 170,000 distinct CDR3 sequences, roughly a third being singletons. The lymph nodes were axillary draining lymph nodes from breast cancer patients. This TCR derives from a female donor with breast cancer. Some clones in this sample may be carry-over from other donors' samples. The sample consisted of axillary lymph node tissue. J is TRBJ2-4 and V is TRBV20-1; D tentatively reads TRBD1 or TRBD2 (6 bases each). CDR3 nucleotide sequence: TGCAGTGCTAGAGGGGGGGCAACCAAAACCATTCAGTACTTC. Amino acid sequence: CSARGGATKTIQYF.